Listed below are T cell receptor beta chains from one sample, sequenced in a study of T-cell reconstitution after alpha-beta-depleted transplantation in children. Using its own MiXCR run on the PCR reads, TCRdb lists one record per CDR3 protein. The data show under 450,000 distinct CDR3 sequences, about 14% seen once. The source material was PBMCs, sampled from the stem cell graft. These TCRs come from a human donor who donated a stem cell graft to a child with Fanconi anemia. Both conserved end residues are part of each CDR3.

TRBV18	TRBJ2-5	CASSPYQQETQYF
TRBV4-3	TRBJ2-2	CASSRSFPNTGELFF
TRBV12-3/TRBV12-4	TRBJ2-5	CASSFSVDQETQYF
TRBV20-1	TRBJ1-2	CSARGVTVDGYTF
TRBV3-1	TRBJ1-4	CASSQENRGEKLFF
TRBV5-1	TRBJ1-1	CASSPGGLSGTEAFF
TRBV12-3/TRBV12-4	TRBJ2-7	CASTPTASYEQYF
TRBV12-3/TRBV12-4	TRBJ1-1	CASSPIINTEAFF
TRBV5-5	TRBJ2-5	CASSPPTANYQETQYF
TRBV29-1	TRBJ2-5	CSVWGPTLAETQYF
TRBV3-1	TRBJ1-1	CASSQVGQKSLGAFF
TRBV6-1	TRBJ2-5	CASRKTELFSETQYF
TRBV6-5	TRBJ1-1	CASSRDKGTEAFF
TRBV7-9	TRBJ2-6	CASSLNRANVLTF
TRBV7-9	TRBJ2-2	CASSLARPGELFF
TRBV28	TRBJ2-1	CASGRGRQETNEQFF